The text below deals with one TCR beta chain. This sample stems from a study of blood T cell repertoires in COVID-19. Measured with immunoSEQ multiplex PCR; TCRdb has only the in-frame clones, and not every one. The data show 200,000 to 250,000 clones, 85% seen once. With V trimmed by 2 bases and J by 4 bases, 3 bases remained unmatched. The length of the CDR3 is 13 residues. Germline CDR1 GTSNPN, CDR2 SVGIG (reference sequence). This receptor was taken from a middle-aged man with acute or convalescent COVID-19. The chain joins TRBV30 to TRBJ2-3, with 7 positions matching TRBD2. The sequencing sample was made of peripheral blood. DNA for the CDR3: TGTGCCTGGAGTAGGACTAGTTCAGATACGCAGTATTTT. This codes for CAWSRTSSDTQYF.